This T cell receptor (beta chain) derives from a study of blood T cells in healthy people across ages (dated by TCRdb to the mid-2010s). Describing the broader study: In model experiments, template switching captured roughly one uniquely barcoded TCR beta cDNA molecule for every two T cells. Using deep sequencing normalized with unique cDNA molecular identifiers, the study measured how TCR beta repertoire diversity changes with age. Donors were grouped into four age groups: young (average approximately 15 years), middle-aged (roughly 37), aged (over 55) and long-lived (82). The study analyzed two additional independent replicas of 1 million unique cDNA reads from the same blood draw for two donors, one aged 18 to 30 and one aged 80 or older. General conclusions and limits of the study: Total diversity estimates from one million sequenced T cells were considered lower bounds and underestimates. The percentage of naive T cells measured by flow cytometry correlated strongly with observed TCR beta diversity. Because donor CMV infection status was unknown, age-related changes in expanded clonotypes were potentially confounded. Compared with the aged group, more naive CD4+ T cells, fewer expanded clones and increased TCR diversity were shown by the long-lived group, suggesting age selection. Observed TCR beta diversity per million T cells fell roughly linearly with age, and a significant reduction was already apparent by age around 39. Conclusive comparison of naive and antigen-experienced compartments was prevented by the profiling of bulk unsorted PBMCs.

CDR1 is given as MNHEY and CDR2 as SVGAGI, both from the germline V gene. V loses 7 bases of germline sequence and J loses 0 bases, and the interval between the two ends is 9 bases. From its cysteine to its phenylalanine, the CDR3 spans 13 amino acids. Left in the record is the CDR3 DNA by itself, 39 bases read in frame from the first base. Receptor libraries were prepared by 5' RACE. The listed sequencing device is Illumina HiSeq 2500. A second PCR of roughly 6 to 12 cycles was run with a J-beta primer mix and a sample-barcoded 5' primer. A template-switch 5' adaptor carrying 12 random nucleotides introduced a unique molecular identifier onto each TCR beta cDNA molecule. Each sample yielded at least 2.5 million CDR3-containing paired-end reads. First-strand cDNA was synthesized from all RNA with the Mint cDNA synthesis kit, primed by a TRBC-specific oligonucleotide. After uracil-DNA glycosylase treatment, a first 18-cycle PCR used universal primers M1SS and BC2_uni_R on all cDNA. Turning to the authors' computational methods: Each sample was normalized by randomly selecting 1 million high-quality reads, each carrying a distinct molecular identifier. Reads sharing molecular identifiers were discarded rather than binned into consensus sequences. MiTCR, set to a Q25 quality threshold and the strictest error-elimination algorithm, was used for CDR3 identification, clonotype clustering and error correction. A nonparametric unseen species model with Euler transformation was used to estimate a lower bound on total TCR beta diversity. TCRdb applied fastp at Q25 and MiXCR to the public reads, then kept only in-frame beta chains. Identical CDR3 protein sequences are pooled into one entry, listed with their most common genes and DNA. These V and J calls originate from TCRdb's pipeline instead of the authors' own analysis. This sample is represented by around 1,000,000 distinct CDR3 sequences; 25% of them were singletons. The ten top clones hold approximately 0.7% of the sample.

Systemically healthy Caucasian individuals from Russia, 39 in total and aged roughly 6 to 90 years, were included as donors. Approximately 11 milliliters of peripheral blood were drawn from each donor into EDTA-treated Vacutainer tubes. Ficoll-Paque density-gradient centrifugation was used to isolate PBMCs, with at least 6 million per sample. Trizol reagent was used to extract total RNA from the PBMCs, yielding at least 5 micrograms per sample. Naive CD45RAhigh/CD27high T cell percentages were measured by flow cytometry on a PBMC aliquot from every donor. As for this clonotype: Its antigen is not yet known. Base quality data are lacking; no much larger clone is found one base away.

The same sample was also used in a study of T cells of mothers and their children. The second study, in turn, reports: The donors were nine systemically healthy Caucasian individuals, made up of three mothers and their six children. cDNA synthesis used all of the extracted RNA, with around 1.4 ug of RNA in each 15 ul reaction. In the second PCR, sample barcodes and 2-4 random nucleotides were introduced via the M1S primer. Over 9.5 million TCR beta CDR3 reads were obtained for each mother, and 2.5 million to 3 million reads were obtained for each child. TCR recombination output is similarly shaped by thymic selection in related and unrelated pairs, with a minor effect exerted by inherited differences. Normalized repertoire overlap in related mother-child pairs was always slightly higher than in unrelated mother-child pairs, but the difference was never significant. No persistent microchimeric T cell clones were detected, at a sensitivity of 90 to 100 clones per million clonotypes. The study used deep NGS to compare TCR beta repertoires of mothers and children, seeking features distinguishing related mother-child pairs from unrelated individuals. On average, the children were approximately 11 +/- 4 years old, while the mothers were 40 +/- 4 years old. After adapters were ligated using NEBNext reagents, the libraries underwent 100+100 nt paired-end sequencing on an Illumina HiSeq 2000. To avoid cross-contamination, the mother libraries and the child libraries were prepared a month apart and sequenced in separate runs. For each donor, somewhere between roughly 450,000 and 2,100,000 distinct TCR beta clonotypes were identified. Naive TCR beta clonotypes were estimated from low-frequency clonotypes matched to each donor's FACS-determined naive share, without sorting.

Sequenced material: blood. The receptor was derived from a girl aged 2 to 10 in good health. Recombination joined TRBV6-5 with TRBJ1-1; there is no confident call for the D gene. CDR3 sequence: CASINQMNTEAFF. The DNA is TGTGCCAGCATTAATCAAATGAACACTGAAGCTTTCTTT.